This T cell receptor beta chain appears in the sequencing data of a study of shared clonotypes between healthy human individuals. Study-level information: The donor pool was made up of a couple of women and a few men aged 18 to 49. Study-level results: Estimated clonotype richness was generally higher in naive than memory subsets.

The V end was cut by 8 bases, the J end by 6 bases, with 11 bases between. Per germline, CDR1 WSHSY and CDR2 SAAADI. The length of the CDR3 is 12 residues. The naive CD8 subset, CD45RO-negative cells positively selected for CCR7, excluded terminally differentiated effector memory CD45RA+ cells. Researchers ran the assay at a deep level. Tens of thousands of T cell genomes (around 200 ng DNA) went into each sorted-subset replicate. Sequenced by immunoSEQ multiplex PCR; TCRdb stores in-frame clones only, minus some. The table lists around 610,000 clones, 95% to 97% of them singletons. To note about this clone: Its specificity is not known.

The chain joins TRBV10-2 to TRBJ2-1, with D possibly being TRBD1 or TRBD2 (5 bases each). The receptor comes from a woman aged 25-40 years in good health. Sample: naive CD8+ T cells sorted from blood. The chain's CDR3 is CASEGRGNEQFF. As DNA, the CDR3 is TGCGCCAGCGAGGGACGGGGCAATGAGCAGTTCTTC.